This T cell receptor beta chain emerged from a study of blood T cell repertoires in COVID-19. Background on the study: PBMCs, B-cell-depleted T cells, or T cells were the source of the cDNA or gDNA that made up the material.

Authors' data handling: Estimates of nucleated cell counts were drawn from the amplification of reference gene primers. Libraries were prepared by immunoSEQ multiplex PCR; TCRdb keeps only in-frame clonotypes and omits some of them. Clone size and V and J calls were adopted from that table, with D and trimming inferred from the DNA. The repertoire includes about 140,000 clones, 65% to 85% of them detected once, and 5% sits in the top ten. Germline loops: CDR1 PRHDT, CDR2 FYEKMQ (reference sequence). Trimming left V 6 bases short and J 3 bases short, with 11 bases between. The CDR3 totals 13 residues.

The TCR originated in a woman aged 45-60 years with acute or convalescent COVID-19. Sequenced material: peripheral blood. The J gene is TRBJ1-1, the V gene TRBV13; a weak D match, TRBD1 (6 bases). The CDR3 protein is CASRSQGYTEAFF. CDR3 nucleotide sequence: TGTGCCAGCAGATCTCAGGGGTACACTGAAGCTTTCTTT.